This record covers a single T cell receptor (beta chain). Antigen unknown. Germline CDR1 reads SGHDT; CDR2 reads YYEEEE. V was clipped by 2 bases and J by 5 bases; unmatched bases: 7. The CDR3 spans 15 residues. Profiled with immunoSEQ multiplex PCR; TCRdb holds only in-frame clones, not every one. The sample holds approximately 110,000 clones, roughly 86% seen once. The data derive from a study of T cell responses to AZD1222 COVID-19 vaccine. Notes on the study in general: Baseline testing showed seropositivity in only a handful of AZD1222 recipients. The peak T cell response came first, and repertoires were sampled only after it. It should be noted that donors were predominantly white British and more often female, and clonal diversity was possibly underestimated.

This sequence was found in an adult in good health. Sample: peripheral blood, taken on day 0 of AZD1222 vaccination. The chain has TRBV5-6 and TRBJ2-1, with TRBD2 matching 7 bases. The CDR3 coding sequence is TGTGCCAGCAGCTTACTTGCGGGAGTGAACAATGAGCAGTTCTTC. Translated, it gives CASSLLAGVNNEQFF.